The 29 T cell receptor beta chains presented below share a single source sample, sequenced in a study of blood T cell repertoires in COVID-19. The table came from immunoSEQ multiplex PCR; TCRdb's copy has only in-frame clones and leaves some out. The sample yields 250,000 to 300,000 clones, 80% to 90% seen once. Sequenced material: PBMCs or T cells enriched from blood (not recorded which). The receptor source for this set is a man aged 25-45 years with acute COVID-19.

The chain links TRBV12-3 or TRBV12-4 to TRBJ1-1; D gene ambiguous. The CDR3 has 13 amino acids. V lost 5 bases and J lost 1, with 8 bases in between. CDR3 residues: CASSPRWNTEAFF. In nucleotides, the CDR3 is TGTGCCAGCAGTCCTCGGTGGAACACTGAAGCTTTCTTT.

Written as DNA, the CDR3 is TGCGCCAGCAGGTCCGGGACAGGGTCGGAAAAACTGTTTTTT. Amino acid sequence: CASRSGTGSEKLFF. J is TRBJ1-4 and V is TRBV5-1; 9 bases fit TRBD1. The CDR3 totals 14 residues. V lost 5 bases to trimming and J lost 8 bases; unmatched junction nucleotides: 7. The germline CDR1 and CDR2 sequences are SGHRS and YFSETQ. The full variable domain, completed using reference TRBV5-1 and TRBJ1-4, is KAGVTQTPRYLIKTRGQQVTLSCSPISGHRSVSWYQQTPGQGLQFLFEYFSETQRNKGNFPGRFSGRQFSNSRSEMNVSTLELGDSALYLCASRSGTGSEKLFFGSGTQLSVL.

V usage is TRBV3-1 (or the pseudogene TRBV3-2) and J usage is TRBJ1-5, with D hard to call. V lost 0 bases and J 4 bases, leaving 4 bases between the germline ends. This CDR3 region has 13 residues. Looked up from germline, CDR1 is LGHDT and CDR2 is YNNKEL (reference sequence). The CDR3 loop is CASSQDRNQPQHF. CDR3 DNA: TGTGCCAGCAGCCAAGACAGAAATCAGCCCCAGCATTTT.

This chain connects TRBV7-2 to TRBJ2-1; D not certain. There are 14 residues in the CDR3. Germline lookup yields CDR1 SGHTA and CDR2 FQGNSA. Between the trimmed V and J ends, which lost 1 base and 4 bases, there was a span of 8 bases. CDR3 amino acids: CASSLDHRYNEQFF. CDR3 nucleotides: TGTGCCAGCAGCTTAGATCACAGATACAATGAGCAGTTCTTC.

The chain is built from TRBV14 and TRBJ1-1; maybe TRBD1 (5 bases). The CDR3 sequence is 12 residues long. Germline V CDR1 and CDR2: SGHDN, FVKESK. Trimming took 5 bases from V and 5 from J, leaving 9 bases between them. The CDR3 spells CASSSGWTEAFF. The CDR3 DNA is TGTGCCAGCAGCTCAGGGTGGACTGAAGCTTTCTTT. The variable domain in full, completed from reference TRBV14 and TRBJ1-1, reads EAGVTQFPSHSVIEKGQTVTLRCDPISGHDNLYWYRRVMGKEIKFLLHFVKESKQDESGMPNNRFLAERTGGTYSTLKVQPAELEDSGVYFCASSSGWTEAFFGQGTRLTVV.

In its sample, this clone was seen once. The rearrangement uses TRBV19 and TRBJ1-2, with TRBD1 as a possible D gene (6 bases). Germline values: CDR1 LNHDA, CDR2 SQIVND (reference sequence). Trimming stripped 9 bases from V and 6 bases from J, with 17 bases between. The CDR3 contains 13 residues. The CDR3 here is CASSWEGVDGYTF. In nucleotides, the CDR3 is TGTGCCAGCTCCTGGGAGGGGGTTGATGGCTACACCTTC.

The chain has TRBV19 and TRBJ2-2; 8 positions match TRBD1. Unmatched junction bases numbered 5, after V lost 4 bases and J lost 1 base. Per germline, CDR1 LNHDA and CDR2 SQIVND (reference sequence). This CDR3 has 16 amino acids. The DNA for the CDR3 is TGTGCCAGTAGTACGACAGGGGCCTTGAACACCGGGGAGCTGTTTTTT. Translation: CASSTTGALNTGELFF.

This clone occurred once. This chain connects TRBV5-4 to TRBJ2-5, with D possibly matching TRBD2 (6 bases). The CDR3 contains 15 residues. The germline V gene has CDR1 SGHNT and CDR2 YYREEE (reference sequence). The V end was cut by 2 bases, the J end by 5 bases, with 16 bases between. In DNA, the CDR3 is TGTGCCAGCAGCTTCCCAGGGACTTCCTTCGAGACCCAGTACTTC. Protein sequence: CASSFPGTSFETQYF.

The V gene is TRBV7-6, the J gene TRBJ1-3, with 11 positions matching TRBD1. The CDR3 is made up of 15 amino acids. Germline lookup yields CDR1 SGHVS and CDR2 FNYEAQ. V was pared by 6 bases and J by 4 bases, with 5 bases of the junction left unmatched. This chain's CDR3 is CASSSDRGPGNTIYF. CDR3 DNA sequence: TGTGCCAGCAGTTCGGACAGGGGGCCCGGAAACACCATATATTTT.

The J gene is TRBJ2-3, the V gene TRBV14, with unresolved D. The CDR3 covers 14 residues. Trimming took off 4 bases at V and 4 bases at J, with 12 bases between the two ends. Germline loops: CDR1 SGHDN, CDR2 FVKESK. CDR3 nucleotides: TGTGCCAGCAGCCTTTTAAGGAGATCAGATACGCAGTATTTT. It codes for CASSLLRRSDTQYF.

CDR3 sequence (DNA): TGTGCCAGCAGGGGGGACAGGGGCGAGCAGTACGTC. It yields the protein CASRGDRGEQYV. The chain is built from TRBV6-5 and TRBJ2-7, with 10 bases identical to TRBD1. The V segment lost 6 bases and the J segment 6 bases; nucleotides outside the gene matches: 2. Per the germline V gene, CDR1 is MNHEY and CDR2 is SVGAGI. The CDR3 consists of 12 residues.

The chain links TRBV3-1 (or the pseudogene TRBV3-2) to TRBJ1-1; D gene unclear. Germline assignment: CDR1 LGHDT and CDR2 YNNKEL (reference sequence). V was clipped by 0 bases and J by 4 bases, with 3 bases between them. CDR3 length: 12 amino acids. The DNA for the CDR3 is TGTGCCAGCAGCCAAGATCTCACTGAAGCTTTCTTT. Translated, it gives CASSQDLTEAFF.

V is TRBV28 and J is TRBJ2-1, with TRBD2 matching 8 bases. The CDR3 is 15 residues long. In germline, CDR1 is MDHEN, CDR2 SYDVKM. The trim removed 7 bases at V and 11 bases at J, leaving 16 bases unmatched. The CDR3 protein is CASNPGGEPTMKQFF. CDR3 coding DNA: TGTGCCAGCAATCCCGGGGGGGAACCTACAATGAAGCAGTTCTTC.

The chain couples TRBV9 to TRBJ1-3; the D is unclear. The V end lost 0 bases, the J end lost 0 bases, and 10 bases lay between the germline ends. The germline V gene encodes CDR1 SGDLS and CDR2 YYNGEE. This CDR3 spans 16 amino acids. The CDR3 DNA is TGTGCCAGCAGCGTAGCAGGTCTCGACTCTGGAAACACCATATATTTT. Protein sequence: CASSVAGLDSGNTIYF.

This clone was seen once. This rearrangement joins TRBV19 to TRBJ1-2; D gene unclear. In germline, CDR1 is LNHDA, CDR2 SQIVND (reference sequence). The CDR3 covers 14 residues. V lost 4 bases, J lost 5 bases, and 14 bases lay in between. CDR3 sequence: CASSNGDHPYGYTF. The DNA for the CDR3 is TGTGCCAGTAGTAACGGAGACCACCCTTATGGCTACACCTTC. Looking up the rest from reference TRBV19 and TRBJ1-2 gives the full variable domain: DGGITQSPKYLFRKEGQNVTLSCEQNLNHDAMYWYRQDPGQGLRLIYYSQIVNDFQKGDIAEGYSVSREKKESFPLTVTSAQKNPTAFYLCASSNGDHPYGYTFGSGTRLTVV.

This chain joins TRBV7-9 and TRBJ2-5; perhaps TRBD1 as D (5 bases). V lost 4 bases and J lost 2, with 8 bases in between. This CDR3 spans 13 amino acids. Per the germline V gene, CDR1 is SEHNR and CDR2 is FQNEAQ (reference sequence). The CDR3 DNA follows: TGTGCCAGCAGCTGGACACCGCAAGAGACCCAGTACTTC. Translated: CASSWTPQETQYF.

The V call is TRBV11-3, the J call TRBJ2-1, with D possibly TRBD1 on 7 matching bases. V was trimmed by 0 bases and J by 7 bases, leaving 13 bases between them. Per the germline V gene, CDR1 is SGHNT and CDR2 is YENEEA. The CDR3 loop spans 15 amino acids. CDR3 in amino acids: CASSLDSSGGNEQFF. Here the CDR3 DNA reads TGTGCCAGCAGCTTAGATTCTTCAGGGGGGAATGAGCAGTTCTTC.

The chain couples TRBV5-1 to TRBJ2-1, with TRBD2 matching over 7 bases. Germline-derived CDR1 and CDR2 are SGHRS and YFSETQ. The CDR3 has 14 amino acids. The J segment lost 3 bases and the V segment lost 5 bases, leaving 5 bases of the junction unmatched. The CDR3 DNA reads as TGCGCCAGCAGGTCCCGGGACTACTACAATGAGCAGTTCTTC. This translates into CASRSRDYYNEQFF.

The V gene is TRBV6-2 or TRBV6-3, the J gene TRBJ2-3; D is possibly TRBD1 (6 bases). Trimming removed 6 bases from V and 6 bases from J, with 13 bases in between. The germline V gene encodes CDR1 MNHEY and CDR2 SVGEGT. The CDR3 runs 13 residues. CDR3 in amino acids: CASRPPGHDTQYF. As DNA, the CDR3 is TGTGCCAGCAGACCTCCGGGACACGATACGCAGTATTTT.

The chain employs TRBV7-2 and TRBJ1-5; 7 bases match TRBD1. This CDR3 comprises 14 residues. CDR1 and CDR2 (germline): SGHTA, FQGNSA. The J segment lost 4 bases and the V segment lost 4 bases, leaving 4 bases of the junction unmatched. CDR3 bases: TGTGCCAGCAGCTCGACAGGGCGGAATCAGCCCCAGCATTTT. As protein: CASSSTGRNQPQHF.

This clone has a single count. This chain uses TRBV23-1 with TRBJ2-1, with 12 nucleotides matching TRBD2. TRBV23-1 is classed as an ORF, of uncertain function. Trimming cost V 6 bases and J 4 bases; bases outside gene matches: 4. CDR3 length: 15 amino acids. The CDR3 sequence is CASRTSGGLYNEQFF. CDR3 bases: TGCGCCAGCAGGACTAGCGGGGGCCTTTACAATGAGCAGTTCTTC.

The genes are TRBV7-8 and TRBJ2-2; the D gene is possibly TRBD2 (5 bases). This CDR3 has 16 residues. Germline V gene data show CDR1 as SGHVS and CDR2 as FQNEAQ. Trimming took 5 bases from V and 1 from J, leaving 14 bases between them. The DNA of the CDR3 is TGTGCCAGCAGCCCACGGCAAAGCGGGAACACCGGGGAGCTGTTTTTT. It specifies CASSPRQSGNTGELFF.

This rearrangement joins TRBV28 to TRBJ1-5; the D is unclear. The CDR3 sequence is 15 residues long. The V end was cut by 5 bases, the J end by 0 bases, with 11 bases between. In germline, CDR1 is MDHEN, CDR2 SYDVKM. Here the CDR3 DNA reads TGTGCCAGCAGTCTCCCCGCGGGTAGCAATCAGCCCCAGCATTTT. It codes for CASSLPAGSNQPQHF. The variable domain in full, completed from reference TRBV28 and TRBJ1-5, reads DVKVTQSSRYLVKRTGEKVFLECVQDMDHENMFWYRQDPGLGLRLIYFSYDVKMKEKGDIPEGYSVSREKKERFSLILESASTNQTSMYLCASSLPAGSNQPQHFGDGTRLSIL.

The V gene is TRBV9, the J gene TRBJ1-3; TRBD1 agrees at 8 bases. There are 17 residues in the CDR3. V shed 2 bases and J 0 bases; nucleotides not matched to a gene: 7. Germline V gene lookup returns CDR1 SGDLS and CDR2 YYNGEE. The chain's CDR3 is CASSVQGASSSGNTIYF. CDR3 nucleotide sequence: TGTGCCAGCAGCGTGCAGGGGGCATCGAGCTCTGGAAACACCATATATTTT.

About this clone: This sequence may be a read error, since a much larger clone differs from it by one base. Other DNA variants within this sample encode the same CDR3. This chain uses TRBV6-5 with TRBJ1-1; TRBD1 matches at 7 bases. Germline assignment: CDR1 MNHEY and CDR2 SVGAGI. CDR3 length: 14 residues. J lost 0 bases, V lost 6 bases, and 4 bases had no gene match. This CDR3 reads CASSLDRVNTEAFF. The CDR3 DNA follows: TGTGCCAGCAGCCTCGACAGGGTGAACACTGAAGCTTTCTTT.

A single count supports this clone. This CDR3 is CASSPQAGTEAFF. The CDR3 DNA sequence: TGTGCCAGCAGTCCCCAGGCCGGCACTGAAGCTTTCTTT. The chain employs TRBV7-9 and TRBJ1-1; D unclear. CDR3 size: 13 residues. Germline CDR1 is SEHNR and CDR2 is FQNEAQ (reference sequence). Trimming took 6 bases from V and 4 from J, leaving 12 bases between them.

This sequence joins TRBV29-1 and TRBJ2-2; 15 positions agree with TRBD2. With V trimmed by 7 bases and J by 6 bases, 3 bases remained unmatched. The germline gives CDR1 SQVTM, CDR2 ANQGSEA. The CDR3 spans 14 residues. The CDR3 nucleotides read TGCAGCGCTGGGACTAGCGGGAGGCCCGGGGAGCTGTTTTTT. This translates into CSAGTSGRPGELFF.

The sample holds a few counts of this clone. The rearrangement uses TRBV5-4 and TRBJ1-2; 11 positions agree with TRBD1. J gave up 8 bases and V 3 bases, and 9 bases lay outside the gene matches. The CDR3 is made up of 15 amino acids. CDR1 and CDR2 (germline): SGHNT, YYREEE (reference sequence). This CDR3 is CASSSVPGQGEGYTF. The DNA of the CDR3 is TGTGCCAGCAGCTCCGTCCCGGGACAGGGGGAGGGCTACACCTTC.

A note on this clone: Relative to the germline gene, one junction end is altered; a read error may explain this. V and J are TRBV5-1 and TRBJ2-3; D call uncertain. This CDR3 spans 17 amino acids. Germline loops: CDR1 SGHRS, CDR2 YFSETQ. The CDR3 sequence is CASSPTPASNPRDTQYF. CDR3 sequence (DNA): TGTGCCAGCAGCCCGACCCCTGCTAGTAACCCGCGGGATACGCAGTATTTT.